The TCR beta chain under discussion was sequenced for a study of radiotherapy plus CTLA-4 blockade in lung cancer (dated by TCRdb to the late 2010s). Background on the whole study: Among the enrolled patients, approximately 17% had an objective response, and around 31% reached disease control.

This clone was seen once. The antigen it recognizes is unknown. One base away there is no much larger clone; base qualities are not given. From the cysteine through the phenylalanine, the CDR3 covers 14 amino acids. Of all the DNA, just the CDR3 is kept, 42 bases in frame from base 1. The germline V gene supplies CDR1 KGHSH and CDR2 LQKENI. Deletion took 5 bases off V and 8 bases off J, with a span of 13 bases between the germline ends. In this study, focal radiation therapy paired with CTLA-4 blockade (ipilimumab) was tested in patients who had chemo-refractory metastatic non-small-cell lung cancer. The protocol used for the library was the immunoSEQ multiplex PCR assay. This immuneACCESS table, as held by TCRdb, lists in-frame sequences with V and J called but not all clones. Of the missing ones, under half trace to an unresolved V gene in checked studies; the others have no known cause. The table for this sample lists about 45,000 clones; roughly 63% of them were counted only once. About a fifth of the sample is taken by the ten largest.

The paper as a whole reports these results and caveats: After treatment with radiotherapy and ipilimumab, TCR clones that came from tumors expanded in the peripheral blood. The strongest predictors of response were reported to be early dynamic shifts in blood T cell clones along with a rise in serum interferon-beta following radiation.

The rearranged chain carries TRBV18 and TRBJ1-6, and the D gene may be TRBD1, 6 bases matching. The sample was peripheral blood, taken from a patient treated with radiotherapy plus ipilimumab. The clonotype comes from a human donor with non-small cell lung cancer who had a partial response to radiotherapy plus ipilimumab. The CDR3 amino acid sequence is: CASSEDSSYSPLHF. The DNA sequence is as follows: TGTGCCAGCTCAGAGGACAGTTCATATTCACCCCTCCACTTT.